A single sample is the source of the 11 T cell receptor beta chains below, sequenced in a study of blood T cells in healthy people across ages. PCR was performed a second time for about 7 to 12 cycles using a sample-barcoded 5' primer and a J-beta primer mix. TCRdb called the 5' RACE reads again in MiXCR, with one record for every CDR3 protein. The sample holds hundreds of thousands of distinct CDR3 sequences, roughly 60% seen once. The sequenced sample consisted of blood. These receptors all come from a man aged 25 to 40 in good health.

V gene TRBV5-5 combines with J gene TRBJ2-5; perhaps TRBD1 as D (6 bases). The J call may be faulty, since TRBJ2-7 better matches the DNA end. Germline loops: CDR1 SGHKS, CDR2 YYEKEE (reference sequence). This CDR3 has 17 residues. The CDR3 loop is CASSLELVGVRGYEQYF. As DNA, the CDR3 is TGTGCCAGCAGCTTGGAATTGGTCGGTGTCAGGGGATACGAGCAGTACTTC.

This chain links TRBV10-3 with TRBJ2-2; 10 nucleotides agree with TRBD1. The CDR3 covers 15 residues. Germline V CDR1 and CDR2: ENHRY, SYGVKD. Trimming removed 6 bases from V and 4 bases from J; junction bases left unmatched: 5. CDR3 sequence reads: CAIRGTGEITGELFF. The DNA of the CDR3 is TGTGCCATCAGGGGGACAGGGGAGATCACCGGGGAGCTGTTTTTT.

The V and J genes are TRBV20-1 and TRBJ2-1; a possible D gene is TRBD2 (6 bases). There are 14 residues in the CDR3. CDR1 is DFQATT, CDR2 SNEGSKA, per germline (reference sequence). The ends were cut back, 3 bases at V and 6 bases at J, with 15 bases in the middle. DNA of the CDR3: TGCAGTGCTAGCCGCTCCGGGACTCCCAATGAGCAGTTCTTC. This codes for CSASRSGTPNEQFF.

V usage is TRBV6-5 and J usage is TRBJ1-4, with 8 bases identical to TRBD1. The V segment lost 2 bases and the J segment 3 bases; nucleotides outside the gene matches: 2. In germline, CDR1 is MNHEY, CDR2 SVGAGI. CDR3 size: 15 residues. In DNA, the CDR3 is TGTGCCAGCAGTTACACGGGACAGGCTAATGAAAAACTGTTTTTT. It codes for CASSYTGQANEKLFF.

The J gene is TRBJ2-1, the V gene TRBV4-1; a possible D gene is TRBD1 (7 bases). The CDR3 extends over 16 amino acids. CDR1 and CDR2 from the germline V gene are MGHRA and YSYEKL. Trimming left V 6 bases short and J 5 bases short, with 20 bases between. The CDR3 loop reads CASSRTSRGAHNEQFF. The CDR3 coding sequence is TGCGCCAGCAGTCGCACGTCCAGGGGGGCCCACAATGAGCAGTTCTTC.

About this clonotype: Sequence at one end of the junction differs from germline and may be a read error. The chain employs TRBV20-1 and TRBJ1-2; D perhaps matches TRBD1 (5 bases). This CDR3 contains 17 residues. CDR1 is DFQATT, CDR2 SNEGSKA, per germline (reference sequence). CDR3 nucleotide sequence: TGCAGTGCTATTCCCCAAGCACGATACTCCGGGGCCTATGGCTACACCTTT. Encoded protein: CSAIPQARYSGAYGYTF.

The rearrangement joins TRBV7-2 to TRBJ1-2; no reliable D call. The germline CDR1 and CDR2 sequences are SGHTA and FQGNSA. There are 14 residues in the CDR3. The V and J ends lost 1 base and 8 bases respectively, with 14 bases between them. The CDR3 spells CASSLGGSSEGYTF. The CDR3 DNA is TGTGCCAGCAGCTTAGGAGGCAGCTCGGAAGGCTACACCTTC.

The chain couples TRBV5-6 to TRBJ2-1, with 12 bases identical to TRBD2. The CDR3 has 11 residues. J was trimmed by 15 bases and V by 4 bases; bases with no gene match: 2. Germline CDR1 SGHDT, CDR2 YYEEEE. In nucleotides, the CDR3 is TGTGCCAGCAGCCGGACTAGCGGGGTGTTCTTC. Residues: CASSRTSGVFF.

The chain recombines TRBV7-6 with TRBJ2-7, with D unresolved. V was clipped by 5 bases and J by 4 bases, with 18 bases between them. This CDR3 is built from 15 residues. Germline-derived CDR1 and CDR2 are SGHVS and FNYEAQ. CDR3 sequence: CASSPSDSQRYEQYF. In nucleotides, the CDR3 is TGTGCCAGCAGCCCCAGCGACTCACAGCGATACGAGCAGTACTTC.

This clonotype was detected only a few times. The chain joins TRBV27 to TRBJ1-2; no clear D gene. CDR3 length equals 13 residues. CDR1 is MNHEY, CDR2 SMNVEV, per germline (reference sequence). Trimming stripped 6 bases from V and 0 bases from J, with 8 bases between. CDR3: CASSQMANYGYTF. The CDR3 DNA follows: TGTGCCAGCAGCCAGATGGCTAACTATGGCTACACCTTC.

This clonotype was picked up a small number of times. The chain employs TRBV6-6 and TRBJ2-1; 8 nucleotides line up with TRBD2. Losses at the gene ends were 7 bases for V and 1 base for J; bases not matched to a gene: 6. The CDR3 spans 15 residues. The germline V gene has CDR1 MNHNY and CDR2 SVGAGI (reference sequence). The chain's CDR3 is CASIPTSGSYNEQFF. CDR3 in DNA: TGTGCCAGCATTCCTACTAGCGGATCCTACAATGAGCAGTTCTTC.